This entry describes one T cell receptor (beta chain). The antigen is unknown. These data belong to a study of cytomegalovirus exposure and HLA in healthy donors. General study points: Later examination showed HLA-associated TCR beta chains had greater clonal expansion than equally common others. In a later analysis, at a false discovery rate of 0.05, fewer than 20,000 TCR beta sequences were associated with HLA alleles.

The PCR ran on 60 Vbeta and 13 Jbeta primers. The assay was immunoSEQ multiplex PCR, and TCRdb's table has in-frame clones only and misses some. In the table there are around 100,000 clones, approximately 80% of which are singletons. The CDR3 is made up of 13 amino acids. With 3 bases removed from V and 2 bases from J, the gap between germline ends came to 8 bases. The germline V gene has CDR1 SGHNT and CDR2 YENEEA. The J gene is TRBJ2-7, the V gene TRBV11-3; tentative D call: TRBD1 (6 bases). This TCR was sampled from a woman in her twenties or thirties in good health and CMV-seronegative. What was sequenced was PBMCs. CDR3 sequence reads: CASSFGTTYEQYF. The CDR3 DNA is TGTGCCAGCAGCTTCGGGACAACCTACGAGCAGTACTTC.